These 26 T cell receptor beta chains came from one sample sequenced in a study of tumor-infiltrating lymphocytes in primary liver carcinoma. The authors made TCR beta cDNA from approximately 500 ng total RNA with a constant-region primer. Libraries of TCR beta came from three nested multiplex PCR rounds with slightly modified ARM-PCR. For 10 cycles apiece, the opening two PCR rounds ran with TRBV1-TRBV30 forward primers and a C-beta reverse primer. Each CDR3 protein is one row after TCRdb ran MiXCR on the multiplex PCR reads. The sample records 150,000 to 200,000 distinct CDR3 sequences, less than 75% being singletons. Alongside blood RNA obtained from unsorted whole blood, germline DNA was also extracted. Sequencing was done on a sample of peripheral blood. These receptors came from an older woman with primary liver carcinoma and hepatitis B virus infection.

In nucleotides, the CDR3 is TGCGCCAGCAGCCTAGCGGGGACAGACTACTACGAGCAGTACTTC. This encodes CASSLAGTDYYEQYF. The chain is built from TRBV5-1 and TRBJ2-7, with 9 positions matching TRBD2. Germline loops: CDR1 SGHRS, CDR2 YFSETQ. Germline trimming cut 4 bases from V and 3 bases from J; bases unmatched to any gene: 8. CDR3 size: 15 residues.

Remarks on this clonotype: A read error is possible here, since a much larger clone lies one base away. This rearrangement joins TRBV5-5 to TRBJ2-1; perhaps TRBD2 as D (5 bases). V was trimmed by 0 bases and J by 3 bases, leaving 13 bases between them. This CDR3 comprises 16 residues. From germline, CDR1 is SGHKS and CDR2 YYEKEE (reference sequence). CDR3 nucleotide sequence: TGTGCCAGCAGCTTGGACGCGACTAACTTCTACAATGAGCAGTTCTTC. Translating gives CASSLDATNFYNEQFF.

A note on this clonotype: One end of the junction fails to match germline, which may point to a read error. The chain couples TRBV28 to TRBJ2-4, with 9 nucleotides matching TRBD1. The CDR3 contains 22 residues. From germline, CDR1 is MDHEN and CDR2 SYDVKM. CDR3 in amino acids: CARSLSIEYSMPKQGARDIQYF. The CDR3 DNA reads as TGTGCCCGCAGTTTATCCATTGAATACTCGATGCCGAAACAGGGGGCGAGGGACATTCAGTACTTC.

This chain joins TRBV19 and TRBJ1-5; D may be TRBD1 (6 bases). The CDR3 is 17 residues long. Germline loops: CDR1 LNHDA, CDR2 SQIVND (reference sequence). V lost 2 bases and J 3 bases, leaving 17 bases between the germline ends. This chain's CDR3 is CASSIRPGAAINQPQHF. CDR3 nucleotide sequence: TGTGCCAGTAGTATAAGGCCGGGGGCCGCAATCAATCAGCCCCAGCATTTT.

V usage is TRBV6-1 and J usage is TRBJ1-2; D is unresolved. Trimming stripped 6 bases from V and 2 bases from J, with 13 bases between. This CDR3 comprises 14 residues. CDR1 is MNHNS, CDR2 SASEGT, per germline. CDR3 residues: CASRIPAQNYGYTF. The CDR3 DNA is TGTGCCAGCAGAATTCCGGCACAGAACTATGGCTACACCTTC.

Turning to this clonotype: Being one base from a much bigger clone, this may be a read error. J is TRBJ1-2 and V is TRBV10-3; D might be TRBD1 (5 bases). Germline V gives CDR1 ENHRY, CDR2 SYGVKD. The CDR3 loop spans 14 amino acids. V dropped 6 bases and J dropped 8 bases, with 19 bases sitting between them. The CDR3 loop reads CAISRGAGRGGYTF. As DNA, the CDR3 is TGTGCCATCAGCCGGGGCGCGGGCAGAGGGGGCTACACCTTC.

Of note for this clonotype: With a much larger clone just one base away, this may be a read error. The CDR3 sequence: CVSSRTNQPQHF. The CDR3 DNA sequence: TGTGTCAGCAGCAGGACGAATCAGCCCCAGCATTTT. This sequence joins TRBV7-9 and TRBJ1-5; D call uncertain. The CDR3 length is 12 residues. Germline V gene lookup returns CDR1 SEHNR and CDR2 FQNEAQ (reference sequence).

The chain combines TRBV28 with TRBJ2-3, with D possibly matching TRBD1 (6 bases). The length of the CDR3 is 15 residues. V lost 6 bases, J lost 6 bases, and 19 bases lay in between. CDR1 is MDHEN and CDR2 is SYDVKM in the germline V gene. As DNA, the CDR3 is TGTGCCAGCAGCCATCAACAGGGTTTCTCCGATACGCAGTATTTT. Amino acids: CASSHQQGFSDTQYF.

As to this clonotype: A much larger clone lies one base from this, so it may be a read error. This chain connects TRBV12-3 or TRBV12-4 to TRBJ1-4; D unclear. This CDR3 has 13 residues. The CDR3 bases are TGTGTCAGCAGTTTAGGCGTTAATGAAAAACTGTTTTTT. Translated: CVSSLGVNEKLFF.

This clonotype came up once. One end of the junction is discordant with germline, which a read error may explain. The rearrangement links TRBV11-2 to TRBJ2-5; 9 bases line up with TRBD1. From germline, CDR1 is SGHAT and CDR2 FQNNGV. The CDR3 contains 16 residues. CDR3 DNA: TGTGCCAACAGCTCCTGGACAGGGGCGGCCCGGGAGACCCAGTACTTC. Its protein product is CANSSWTGAARETQYF.

As to this clonotype: A much larger clonotype is one base distant, so this may be a read error. This sequence joins TRBV5-8 and TRBJ1-2, with TRBD1 identical over 7 bases. The CDR3 is 14 amino acids. The germline gives CDR1 SGHTS, CDR2 YDEGEE. CDR3 nucleotide sequence: TGTGCCAGCAGCTACCGGGACAGAAACTATGACTACACCTTC. It encodes CASSYRDRNYDYTF. Variable domain in full (rest from reference TRBV5-8 and TRBJ1-2): EAGVTQSPTHLIKTRGQQATLRCSPISGHTSVYWYQQALGLGLQFLLWYDEGEERNRGNFPPRFSGRQFPNYSSELNVNALELEDSALYLCASSYRDRNYDYTFGSGTRLTVV.

Concerning this clonotype itself: A much larger clonotype is one base distant, so this may be a read error. The V and J genes are TRBV6-6 and TRBJ2-1; 7 bases line up with TRBD2. The CDR3 contains 15 residues. CDR1 is MNHNY and CDR2 is SVGAGI in the germline V gene (reference sequence). CDR3 sequence: CASSYIGRSYNEHFF. The CDR3 DNA reads TGTGCCAGCAGTTACATCGGGAGGTCCTACAATGAGCACTTCTTC.

This clonotype was observed a handful of times. The J gene is TRBJ2-4, the V gene TRBV30, with D possibly matching TRBD1 (5 bases). The CDR3 spans 15 residues. Trimming took off 4 bases at V and 6 bases at J, with 19 bases between the two ends. Germline CDR1 and CDR2: GTSNPN and SVGIG (reference sequence). CDR3 sequence reads: CAWTDSLGARNIQYF. CDR3 nucleotides: TGTGCCTGGACCGACAGTTTGGGTGCCCGAAACATTCAGTACTTC.

With regard to this clonotype: This clone may be a read error of a much larger clone one base away. This chain's CDR3 is CAISEWGLRSFF. CDR3 nucleotide sequence: TGTGCCATCAGTGAGTGGGGTCTCCGGTCTTTCTTT. The rearrangement joins TRBV10-3 to TRBJ1-1; D not certain. This CDR3 contains 12 residues. V lost 1 base and J 12 bases, leaving 12 bases between the germline ends. The germline gives CDR1 ENHRY, CDR2 SYGVKD.

A few counts support this clonotype. V gene TRBV5-1 combines with J gene TRBJ2-3; 10 nucleotides match TRBD2. The germline V gene encodes CDR1 SGHRS and CDR2 YFSETQ. This CDR3 is 14 amino acids long. V was pared by 4 bases and J by 6 bases, with 5 bases of the junction left unmatched. The CDR3 spells CASSLAGAGDTQYF. The CDR3 bases are TGCGCCAGCAGCCTAGCGGGAGCGGGCGATACGCAGTATTTT.

Worth noting for this clonotype: A clone one base away is much larger, so this may be a read error. The chain combines TRBV28 with TRBJ1-2; D gene ambiguous. Germline values: CDR1 MDHEN, CDR2 SYDVKM. The CDR3 consists of 13 residues. CDR3 residues: CAGSFGGINGYTF. For the CDR3, the DNA is TGTGCCGGCAGTTTTGGAGGAATTAATGGCTACACCTTC.

In regard to this clonotype: One end of the junction is discordant with germline, which a read error may explain. The chain recombines TRBV6-5 with TRBJ1-1; D call uncertain. Germline lookup yields CDR1 MNHEY and CDR2 SVGAGI. The CDR3 has 11 amino acids. The chain's CDR3 is CASTPNTEAFF. In DNA, the CDR3 is TGTGCCAGCACCCCGAACACAGAAGCTTTCTTT.

This clonotype was recorded many times. The chain links TRBV6-5 to TRBJ2-3; TRBD2 agrees at 7 bases. This CDR3 is built from 15 residues. Trimming cost V 3 bases and J 2 bases; bases outside gene matches: 5. In germline, CDR1 is MNHEY, CDR2 SVGAGI. CDR3 bases: TGTGCCAGCAGTTATCTCGCGGGAGTCACAGATACGCAGTATTTT. This gives the protein CASSYLAGVTDTQYF.

Of note for this clonotype: Sequence at one end of the junction differs from germline and may be a read error. The chain joins TRBV11-2 to TRBJ1-1; 7 bases align to TRBD1. Looked up from germline, CDR1 is SGHAT and CDR2 is FQNNGV. The CDR3 spans 14 residues. DNA for the CDR3: TGTACCAACAGCTTATTTACAGGGGTCCCTGAAGCTTTCTTC. Its protein is CTNSLFTGVPEAFF.

This clonotype was counted only a few times. This rearrangement joins TRBV6-5 to TRBJ2-7; D possibly corresponds to TRBD2 (5 bases). Germline V gene lookup returns CDR1 MNHEY and CDR2 SVGAGI. V lost 2 bases, J lost 0 bases, and 11 bases lay in between. This CDR3 has 15 amino acids. The CDR3, as DNA: TGTGCCAGCAGTTACGATGGCCTAGCCTCCTACGAGCAGTACTTC. Translation: CASSYDGLASYEQYF.

The chain recombines TRBV28 with TRBJ2-1; 7 bases agree with TRBD1. Per the germline V gene, CDR1 is MDHEN and CDR2 is SYDVKM. The CDR3 totals 14 residues. Trimming cost V 3 bases and J 5 bases; bases outside gene matches: 4. CDR3 region: CASSLGTANNEQFF. The CDR3 DNA follows: TGTGCCAGCAGTTTGGGGACAGCTAACAATGAGCAGTTCTTC.

As to this clonotype: No DNA is shown, since the ends of the CDR3 on it are uncertain; the CDR3 is the one TCRdb lists. The chain links TRBV5-1 to TRBJ2-1; the table's D call, TRBD1, has no DNA check behind it. Germline loops: CDR1 SGHRS, CDR2 YFSETQ. The CDR3 length equals 13 residues, ends included. The CDR3 spells CASSLAEVGFGAF.

The chain carries TRBV6-5 and TRBJ2-7, with 8 bases fitting TRBD2. Germline trimming cut 7 bases from V and 2 bases from J; bases unmatched to any gene: 13. Germline CDR1 reads MNHEY; CDR2 reads SVGAGI. The CDR3 covers 16 residues. The CDR3 spells CASMLGSGTPTYEQYF. CDR3 nucleotides: TGTGCCAGCATGCTTGGTAGCGGGACCCCAACCTACGAGCAGTACTTC.

This chain joins TRBV11-2 and TRBJ2-1; TRBD2 matches 10 bases. The CDR3 is 19 residues long. Germline loops: CDR1 SGHAT, CDR2 FQNNGV. The junction had 26 bases not matched to a gene; V was cut back by 5 bases and J by 13 bases. In DNA, the CDR3 is TGTGCCAGCAGCCCGGCGTATTTTGGGTCTAGCGGGAGTCACAATGGACAGTTCTTC. Amino acids: CASSPAYFGSSGSHNGQFF. Based on the CDR3 plus reference TRBV11-2 and TRBJ2-1, the full variable domain is EAGVAQSPRYKIIEKRQSVAFWCNPISGHATLYWYQQILGQGPKLLIQFQNNGVVDDSQLPKDRFSAERLKGVDSTLKIQPAKLEDSAVYLCASSPAYFGSSGSHNGQFFGPGTRLTVL.

This clonotype appeared many times. The chain joins TRBV29-1 to TRBJ2-5; 8 bases fit TRBD1. Trimming cost V 7 bases and J 5 bases; bases outside gene matches: 9. The CDR3 loop spans 13 amino acids. CDR1 SQVTM and CDR2 ANQGSEA come from the germline V gene. The CDR3 loop reads CSALTGEWETQYF. The CDR3 nucleotides are TGCAGCGCCCTGACAGGGGAGTGGGAGACCCAGTACTTC.

In its sample, this clonotype was seen many times. The genes are TRBV12-3 or TRBV12-4 and TRBJ2-7; D unresolved. This CDR3 contains 13 residues. V was pared by 6 bases and J by 4 bases, with 13 bases between. The chain's CDR3 is CASRPEGLYEQYF. CDR3 bases: TGTGCCAGCAGGCCGGAAGGCCTATACGAGCAGTACTTC.